Below are 5 T cell receptor beta chains sequenced from a single sample in a study of cytomegalovirus exposure and HLA in healthy donors. 13 Jbeta primers and 60 Vbeta primers were used for the PCR. TCRdb keeps only in-frame clones here, not all; method: immunoSEQ multiplex PCR. The profile shows approximately 120,000 clones, more than 65% of them singletons. Source material: PBMCs. The receptors here all came from an older woman in good health and CMV-seropositive.

V gene TRBV9 combines with J gene TRBJ2-2, with D tentatively TRBD2 (7 bases). With 4 bases removed from V and 2 bases from J, the gap between germline ends came to 15 bases. Germline CDR1 reads SGDLS; CDR2 reads YYNGEE. The CDR3 spans 16 residues. The chain's CDR3 is CASSLLGGVNTGELFF. The CDR3 coding sequence is TGTGCCAGCAGCCTCTTAGGGGGGGTCAACACCGGGGAGCTGTTTTTT.

The V and J genes are TRBV19 and TRBJ1-2; 8 nucleotides match TRBD1. The CDR3 extends over 15 amino acids. Germline V gene sequence: CDR1 LNHDA, CDR2 SQIVND (reference sequence). The V and J ends lost 3 bases and 1 base, in that order; junction bases with no gene match: 4. In DNA, the CDR3 is TGTGCCAGTAGTATCAGGGGGCGCGATAACTATGGCTACACCTTC. This translates into CASSIRGRDNYGYTF.

The V call is TRBV2, the J call TRBJ1-1; the match to TRBD1 covers 7 bases. V lost 7 bases and J lost 8; bases outside the gene matches: 1. The germline V gene encodes CDR1 SNHLY and CDR2 FYNNEI. This CDR3 comprises 10 residues. The CDR3 nucleotides read TGTGCCAGCACGACAGGGGAAGCTTTCTTT. Amino acid sequence: CASTTGEAFF.

This clone was seen a single time. The V and J genes are TRBV4-2 and TRBJ1-1, with TRBD1 matching over 10 bases. Looked up from germline, CDR1 is LGHNA and CDR2 is YNFKEQ. CDR3 length equals 15 residues. The trim removed 4 bases at V and 5 bases at J, leaving 7 bases unmatched. The CDR3: CASSLGGTGETEAFF. The CDR3 DNA sequence: TGTGCCAGCAGCCTGGGAGGGACAGGGGAGACTGAAGCTTTCTTT.

This clone was picked up a small number of times. V gene TRBV27 combines with J gene TRBJ2-1; TRBD2 matches at 10 bases. The CDR3 has 14 residues. V was clipped by 9 bases and J by 7 bases; unmatched bases: 9. Germline loops: CDR1 MNHEY, CDR2 SMNVEV (reference sequence). The CDR3 DNA reads TGTGCCAGTCAGCGGGAGGGCGGTAGTAATGAGCAGTTCTTC. Translation: CASQREGGSNEQFF.